The entry that follows covers one TCR beta chain sequence. These data belong to a study of blood T cell repertoires in COVID-19. CDR3 length: 16 amino acids. Germline V gene sequence: CDR1 SGHTS, CDR2 YDEGEE. Trimming removed 3 bases from V and 4 bases from J; junction bases left unmatched: 9. Profiling relied on immunoSEQ multiplex PCR, and the TCRdb table lists in-frame clones only, not all of them. The sample comprises roughly 240,000 clones, about 86% of which are singletons, and roughly 4% rests with the top ten. The genes are TRBV5-8 and TRBJ2-7; TRBD2 matches at 11 bases. What was sequenced was peripheral blood. The sequence derives from a man aged 18-30 years with active or convalescent COVID-19. The CDR3 sequence: CASSSLAGGRSYEQYF. CDR3 coding DNA: TGTGCCAGCAGCTCCCTAGCGGGAGGCCGTTCGTACGAGCAGTACTTC.